This T cell receptor (beta chain) was captured in a study of shared clonotypes between healthy human individuals. Points from the study as a whole: Investigators expected sequencing depth to affect clonotype sharing among donors. In general, naive subsets displayed greater estimated richness than memory subsets did.

The authors split each subset's genomic DNA evenly across several immunoSEQ plates. Per the authors' pipeline: Sequence data from immunoSEQ were junction-only and lacked quality scores; consequently, filtering differed. Using immunoSEQ multiplex PCR, the repertoire was profiled, and TCRdb retains in-frame clones only, with some absent. Clone size and the V and J calls come from that table; the DNA yielded D and trimming. Among about 1.4 million clones listed, roughly 96% were seen once. As regards this clone: Its specificity is unknown.

This CDR3 is 15 amino acids long. V lost 0 bases and J 11 bases, leaving 19 bases between the germline ends. Germline values: CDR1 LGHNA, CDR2 YSLEER. This clonotype was obtained from a man aged 25 to 40 in good health. The chain combines TRBV4-3 with TRBJ1-1; no firm D call. The specimen was naive CD4+ T cells sorted from blood. Subset specified: CD45RA+ positively selected. CDR3 coding DNA: TGCGCCAGCAGCCAAGATTGGGCCACCAGGAGTAGGGCTTTCTTT. The encoded protein is CASSQDWATRSRAFF.